A selection of T cell receptor beta chains follows, all from one sample in a study of T cell repertoires in ileal Crohn's disease. Assay used: immunoSEQ multiplex PCR; TCRdb lists only in-frame clones, some missing. The sample yields tens of thousands of clones, about 81% seen once. Sequenced: ileal tissue. Source of these receptors: an adult with Crohn's disease. CDR3s include the opening cysteine and the closing phenylalanine or tryptophan. Each record gives: clone size, V gene, D gene, J gene, CDR3 DNA, CDR3 protein. The D gene is left open where the match is weak. Clone sizes are given selectively: once, few, many, or a class where the clone is expanded.

clone_size: few; v_call: TRBV6-1; d_call: TRBD1; j_call: TRBJ1-2; cdr3_nt: TGTGCCAGCAGTGAAGCGCCACATGGGACAGGATATGGCTACACCTTC; cdr3_aa: CASSEAPHGTGYGYTF
clone_size: NA; v_call: TRBV6-1; d_call: TRBD1; j_call: TRBJ2-7; cdr3_nt: TGTGCCAGCAGGGACAGGGGATACGAGCAGTACTTC; cdr3_aa: CASRDRGYEQYF
clone_size: NA; v_call: TRBV18; d_call: TRBD2; j_call: TRBJ2-7; cdr3_nt: TGTGCCAGCTCACCTTTAGCGGGGGGCCAAAGCGAGCAGTACTTC; cdr3_aa: CASSPLAGGQSEQYF
clone_size: NA; v_call: TRBV6-5; d_call: TRBD1; j_call: TRBJ1-4; cdr3_nt: TGTGCCAGCAAGACAGGGCCCAACAGTGAAAAACTGTTTTTT; cdr3_aa: CASKTGPNSEKLFF
clone_size: NA; v_call: TRBV28; d_call: TRBD1; j_call: TRBJ2-1; cdr3_nt: TGTGCCAGCAGGTCCAGGGGGAATGAGCAGTTCTTC; cdr3_aa: CASRSRGNEQFF
clone_size: NA; v_call: TRBV4-3; d_call: NA; j_call: TRBJ2-5; cdr3_nt: TGCGCCAGCAGCCAAGATCTGGGGGGAGAGACCCAGTACTTC; cdr3_aa: CASSQDLGGETQYF
clone_size: NA; v_call: TRBV2; d_call: NA; j_call: TRBJ2-1; cdr3_nt: TGTGCCAGCAGTCTAGCCAGAGTCGAGCAGTTCTTC; cdr3_aa: CASSLARVEQFF
clone_size: once; v_call: TRBV5-8; d_call: NA; j_call: TRBJ2-5; cdr3_nt: TGTGCCAGCAGCTTGGAGCGCGGCGGCCAAGAGACCCAGTACTTC; cdr3_aa: CASSLERGGQETQYF
clone_size: NA; v_call: TRBV29-1; d_call: NA; j_call: TRBJ1-5; cdr3_nt: TGCAGCGTTGGGGCAGACGGCAATCAGCCCCAGCATTTT; cdr3_aa: CSVGADGNQPQHF
clone_size: NA; v_call: TRBV18; d_call: TRBD1; j_call: TRBJ1-4; cdr3_nt: TGTGCCAGCTCACCCTCGACAGGGAATGAAAAACTGTTTTTT; cdr3_aa: CASSPSTGNEKLFF
clone_size: NA; v_call: TRBV5-1; d_call: NA; j_call: TRBJ2-1; cdr3_nt: TGCGCCAGCAGCCCATCCTCGAGGCAGGGCAATGAGCAGTTCTTC; cdr3_aa: CASSPSSRQGNEQFF
clone_size: NA; v_call: TRBV5-1; d_call: NA; j_call: TRBJ2-5; cdr3_nt: TGCGCCAGCAGCTTGGCCGGGTGGGGCAGCCAAGAGACCCAGTACTTC; cdr3_aa: CASSLAGWGSQETQYF
clone_size: once; v_call: TRBV2; d_call: NA; j_call: TRBJ2-1; cdr3_nt: TGTGCCAGCAGTGATGGGGGGTTCCTACACGATGAGCAGTTCTTC; cdr3_aa: CASSDGGFLHDEQFF
clone_size: few; v_call: TRBV4-3; d_call: NA; j_call: TRBJ1-2; cdr3_nt: TGCGCCAGCAGCCAAGATTCCCGGGTGGCAGGGAATAGGATCTTC; cdr3_aa: CASSQDSRVAGNRIF
clone_size: NA; v_call: TRBV5-4; d_call: NA; j_call: TRBJ2-5; cdr3_nt: TGTGCCAGCAGCTTGCACTCAGGGAAAGAGACCCAGTACTTC; cdr3_aa: CASSLHSGKETQYF
clone_size: NA; v_call: TRBV7-2; d_call: NA; j_call: TRBJ1-6; cdr3_nt: TGTGCCAGCAGCTTGGGCCCCAGGGAACCCCTCCACTTT; cdr3_aa: CASSLGPREPLHF
clone_size: NA; v_call: TRBV5-6; d_call: NA; j_call: TRBJ2-1; cdr3_nt: TGTGCCAGCAGCTTGGCCAGGGAGGAGTACAATGAGCAGTTCTTC; cdr3_aa: CASSLAREEYNEQFF